The table lists the clone carrying this T cell receptor (beta chain) with many counts. This entry is derived from a study of T-cell reconstitution after alpha-beta-depleted transplantation in children. The V and J ends lost 7 bases and 4 bases respectively, with 10 bases between them. This CDR3 is built from 12 residues. In germline, CDR1 is MNHEY, CDR2 SVGAGI. As it was prepared, the TCRbeta library received unique molecular identifiers. A single record per CDR3 protein comes from TCRdb applying MiXCR to the PCR reads. The sample carries 240,000 or so distinct CDR3 sequences, approximately 12% recorded once.

The TCR originated in a human donor who donated a stem cell graft to a child with acute lymphoblastic leukemia. Sequences were derived from PBMCs from the stem cell graft donor, sampled from the stem cell graft. The chain uses TRBV6-5 and TRBJ2-5; tentatively, D is TRBD1 (5 bases). CDR3 sequence (DNA): TGTGCCAGCAAAGACAGCCTAGAGACCCAGTACTTC. This codes for CASKDSLETQYF.